Listed here are 17 T cell receptor beta chains from one sample, sequenced in a study of T-cell reconstitution after alpha-beta-depleted transplantation in children. The TCRbeta library was prepared with unique molecular identifiers. TCRdb analysed the PCR reads with MiXCR anew, one entry per CDR3 protein. This sample has 500,000 to 600,000 distinct CDR3 sequences, with 32% found just once. Sequences were derived from PBMCs from the stem cell graft donor, sampled from the stem cell graft. The receptors here all came from a human donor who donated a stem cell graft to a child with aplastic anemia.

This chain connects TRBV6-2 or TRBV6-3 to TRBJ1-1; unclear D gene. CDR3 size: 13 residues. Per the germline V gene, CDR1 is MNHEY and CDR2 is SVGEGT. V lost 5 bases and J lost 4, with 11 bases in between. In DNA form, the CDR3 reads TGTGCCAGCAGTCGATTACGGAGCACTGAAGCTTTCTTT. Translation: CASSRLRSTEAFF.

V and J are TRBV12-3 or TRBV12-4 and TRBJ1-2, with 8 bases matching TRBD1. V gave up 10 bases and J gave up 8 bases; unmatched junction bases: 9. The CDR3 is 12 residues long. CDR3 region: CATATGATGYTF. For the CDR3, the DNA is TGTGCCACCGCGACAGGGGCGACCGGCTACACCTTC.

V and J are TRBV12-3 or TRBV12-4 and TRBJ2-1; the D gene is possibly TRBD2 (6 bases). Trimming took off 5 bases at V and 0 bases at J, with 14 bases between the two ends. CDR3 size: 16 residues. The CDR3 sequence is CASSPLGGVSYNEQFF. The CDR3 region has the DNA TGTGCCAGCAGTCCCCTCGGGGGAGTCTCCTACAATGAGCAGTTCTTC.

This clonotype was seen a handful of times. V usage is TRBV24-1 and J usage is TRBJ2-7; no definite D call. The length of the CDR3 is 13 residues. CDR1 is KGHDR, CDR2 SFDVKD, per germline. Trimming pared 1 base from V and 6 bases from J, leaving 9 bases between. CDR3 nucleotide sequence: TGTGCCACCAGTGATTTCAGAGGAAGCGAGCAGTACTTC. Its protein product is CATSDFRGSEQYF.

This clonotype was detected a few times. V is TRBV7-6 and J is TRBJ2-3, with D maybe TRBD1 (7 bases). V was trimmed by 6 bases and J by 1 base, leaving 20 bases between them. Germline V CDR1 and CDR2: SGHVS, FNYEAQ. This CDR3 has 17 amino acids. The CDR3 here is CASSERGGGDGTDTQYF. CDR3 nucleotide sequence: TGTGCCAGCAGTGAAAGAGGAGGGGGCGATGGCACAGATACGCAGTATTTT.

This clonotype was seen many times. The chain has TRBV27 and TRBJ2-7, with D uncertain. Trimming took off 2 bases at V and 5 bases at J, with 4 bases between the two ends. The CDR3 loop spans 11 amino acids. Germline CDR1 MNHEY, CDR2 SMNVEV (reference sequence). The CDR3 loop reads CASSLGDEQYF. The CDR3 DNA follows: TGTGCCAGCAGTTTAGGGGACGAGCAGTACTTC.

This clonotype appeared a few times. The rearrangement joins TRBV20-1 to TRBJ2-3; the D gene is possibly TRBD2 (6 bases). Trimming removed 0 bases at V and 2 bases at J, with 15 bases between. Germline V CDR1 and CDR2: DFQATT, SNEGSKA (reference sequence). This CDR3 comprises 16 residues. CDR3: CSARDLAGSSTDTQYF. DNA of the CDR3: TGCAGTGCTAGAGATCTCGCGGGAAGTTCCACAGATACGCAGTATTTT.

The genes are TRBV15 and TRBJ1-2; no reliable D call. CDR1 LNHNV and CDR2 YYDKDF come from the germline V gene (reference sequence). Between the trimmed V and J ends, which lost 0 bases and 3 bases, there was a span of 14 bases. The CDR3 sequence is 16 residues long. The CDR3 DNA reads as TGTGCCACCAGCAGAGATCTCGGGGTAACGGACTATGGCTACACCTTC. It is translated as CATSRDLGVTDYGYTF.

The chain combines TRBV20-1 with TRBJ2-3; TRBD1 is a possible D gene (6 bases). V gave up 7 bases and J gave up 0 bases, with 14 bases separating them. CDR1 is DFQATT, CDR2 SNEGSKA, per germline (reference sequence). This CDR3 has 14 residues. The CDR3 region is CSVSQGTSTDTQYF. CDR3 nucleotide sequence: TGCAGTGTTTCACAGGGAACCAGCACAGATACGCAGTATTTT.

This clonotype was detected many times. This chain links TRBV14 with TRBJ2-1; TRBD2 aligns across 11 bases. The CDR3 sequence is 16 residues long. V lost 3 bases and J lost 2; bases outside the gene matches: 3. The V gene's germline CDR1 is SGHDN and CDR2 FVKESK. The CDR3 region is CASSHPGLAAYNEQFF. In DNA, the CDR3 is TGTGCCAGCAGCCACCCGGGACTAGCGGCCTACAATGAGCAGTTCTTC. Combining the CDR3 with reference TRBV14 and TRBJ2-1 gives the whole variable domain EAGVTQFPSHSVIEKGQTVTLRCDPISGHDNLYWYRRVMGKEIKFLLHFVKESKQDESGMPNNRFLAERTGGTYSTLKVQPAELEDSGVYFCASSHPGLAAYNEQFFGPGTRLTVL.

This clonotype has only one observation. DNA for the CDR3: TGCGCCAGCAGTGAACCCCAAGCCGGGACAGGGTTAACAGATACGCAGTATTTT. Protein sequence: CASSEPQAGTGLTDTQYF. The chain links TRBV10-1 to TRBJ2-3; 9 positions agree with TRBD1. V shed 3 bases, J shed 3 bases, and the junction held 13 bases outside the gene matches. Germline V gene sequence: CDR1 WNHNN, CDR2 SYGVQD (reference sequence). The CDR3 has 18 residues.

This clonotype was observed a few times. The J gene is TRBJ1-1, the V gene TRBV29-1; perhaps TRBD1 as D (5 bases). V lost 6 bases to trimming and J lost 3 bases, with 8 bases between them. The V gene's germline CDR1 is SQVTM and CDR2 ANQGSEA. The CDR3 has 11 residues. CDR3 sequence reads: CSVGEDTEAFF. DNA of the CDR3: TGCAGCGTGGGGGAGGACACTGAAGCTTTCTTT.

This clonotype showed up just a few times. This rearrangement joins TRBV5-1 to TRBJ2-3, with 14 nucleotides matching TRBD2. Germline V gene data show CDR1 as SGHRS and CDR2 as YFSETQ. Trimming took 2 bases from V and 4 from J; bases not matched to a gene: 6. The CDR3 runs 17 residues. In nucleotides, the CDR3 is TGCGCCAGCAGCTTATACGGGACTAGCGGGAGCCCAGATACGCAGTATTTT. Protein sequence: CASSLYGTSGSPDTQYF.

This rearrangement joins TRBV7-6 to TRBJ2-7, with TRBD1 matching over 10 bases. CDR1 SGHVS and CDR2 FNYEAQ come from the germline V gene. V gave up 5 bases and J gave up 0 bases; unmatched junction bases: 4. The CDR3 extends over 15 amino acids. CDR3 protein: CASSRGQGFSYEQYF. The DNA for the CDR3 is TGTGCCAGCAGCCGGGGACAGGGGTTCTCCTACGAGCAGTACTTC. The variable domain in full, with the rest retrieved from reference TRBV7-6 and TRBJ2-7, is GAGVSQSPRYKVTKRGQDVALRCDPISGHVSLYWYRQALGQGPEFLTYFNYEAQQDKSGLPNDRFSAERPEGSISTLTIQRTEQRDSAMYRCASSRGQGFSYEQYFGPGTRLTVT.

The rearrangement joins TRBV30 to TRBJ2-3, with 7 bases fitting TRBD2. Germline V gene sequence: CDR1 GTSNPN, CDR2 SVGIG (reference sequence). This CDR3 spans 16 amino acids. The V segment lost 0 bases and the J segment 2 bases; nucleotides outside the gene matches: 8. The CDR3 coding sequence is TGTGCCTGGAGTGTACGGGAGGCGCCGTACACAGATACGCAGTATTTT. Its protein is CAWSVREAPYTDTQYF. Full variable domain (remainder filled in from reference TRBV30 and TRBJ2-3): SQTIHQWPATLVQPVGSPLSLECTVEGTSNPNLYWYRQAAGRGLQLLFYSVGIGQISSEVPQNLSASRPQDRQFILSSKKLLLSDSGFYLCAWSVREAPYTDTQYFGPGTRLTVL.

This sequence joins TRBV11-2 and TRBJ1-6, with a tentative D call TRBD1 (5 bases). There are 13 residues in the CDR3. In germline, CDR1 is SGHAT, CDR2 FQNNGV. The V end lost 5 bases, the J end lost 9 bases, and 11 bases lay between the germline ends. For the CDR3, the DNA is TGTGCCAGCAGCCGGGCGGGGGTTTCACCCCTCCACTTT. This sequence encodes CASSRAGVSPLHF.

This clonotype was detected a few times. The gene calls are TRBV20-1 and TRBJ2-1, with 7 positions matching TRBD1. The CDR3 runs to 13 residues. Germline-derived CDR1 and CDR2 are DFQATT and SNEGSKA (reference sequence). V was pared by 6 bases and J by 8 bases, with 10 bases of the junction left unmatched. CDR3 loop: CSALYTGAYEQFF. Written as DNA, the CDR3 is TGCAGTGCATTATATACAGGGGCGTATGAGCAGTTCTTC.